A single sample is the source of the 18 T cell receptor beta chains below, sequenced in a study of cytomegalovirus exposure and HLA in healthy donors. PCR employed 60 Vbeta and 13 Jbeta primers. Only in-frame clones appear in the TCRdb table, and some are missing; sequencing was by immunoSEQ multiplex PCR. Among about 210,000 clones, approximately 78% were seen once, and the ten largest hold roughly 3.1%. The sequencing sample was made of PBMCs. These TCRs come from a man aged 30 to 39 in good health and CMV-seronegative.

The chain carries TRBV4-1 and TRBJ1-4; D possibly corresponds to TRBD1 (5 bases). CDR3 length equals 15 residues. V lost 3 bases, J lost 3 bases, and 11 bases lay in between. The germline V gene encodes CDR1 MGHRA and CDR2 YSYEKL. In DNA form, the CDR3 reads TGCGCCAGCAGCCAGTCGGGGGTGCCTAATGAAAAACTGTTTTTT. Its protein is CASSQSGVPNEKLFF.

The chain is built from TRBV6-5 and TRBJ1-5; no firm D call. The CDR3 is made up of 15 amino acids. CDR1 and CDR2 (germline): MNHEY, SVGAGI. V dropped 4 bases and J dropped 2 bases, with 12 bases sitting between them. CDR3 sequence reads: CASSFEKMGNQPQHF. In DNA form, the CDR3 reads TGTGCCAGCAGTTTTGAGAAGATGGGCAATCAGCCCCAGCATTTT.

The rearrangement joins TRBV18 to TRBJ2-7, with 7 bases lining up with TRBD1. Looked up from germline, CDR1 is KGHSH and CDR2 is LQKENI. The trim removed 5 bases at V and 4 bases at J, leaving 11 bases unmatched. CDR3 length: 15 residues. The CDR3 protein is CASSRLQGSTYEQYF. CDR3 sequence (DNA): TGTGCCAGCTCAAGGCTACAGGGGTCAACGTACGAGCAGTACTTC. Combining the CDR3 with reference TRBV18 and TRBJ2-7 gives the whole variable domain NAGVMQNPRHLVRRRGQEARLRCSPMKGHSHVYWYRQLPEEGLKFMVYLQKENIIDESGMPKERFSAEFPKEGPSILRIQQVVRGDSAAYFCASSRLQGSTYEQYFGPGTRLTVT.

A remark on this clone: Distinct nucleotide sequences in the sample also encode this CDR3. The genes are TRBV20-1 and TRBJ2-1; D remains unclear. CDR1 and CDR2 (germline): DFQATT, SNEGSKA (reference sequence). Deletions cut 2 bases from V and 7 bases from J, with 6 bases between. This CDR3 contains 11 residues. CDR3 amino acids: CSARRGNEQFF. CDR3 in DNA: TGCAGTGCTAGACGAGGTAATGAGCAGTTCTTC.

The J gene is TRBJ2-2, the V gene TRBV19; D perhaps matches TRBD2 (6 bases). CDR1 is LNHDA, CDR2 SQIVND, per germline (reference sequence). The V end was cut by 4 bases, the J end by 7 bases, with 22 bases between. There are 17 residues in the CDR3. The CDR3 here is CASSRTLRDSPGGELFF. The CDR3, as DNA: TGTGCCAGTAGTAGAACACTTAGGGACTCTCCGGGCGGGGAGCTGTTTTTT.

The chain joins TRBV6-1 to TRBJ2-5; 8 bases are shared with TRBD1. This CDR3 comprises 14 residues. Trimming removed 7 bases from V and 2 bases from J; junction bases left unmatched: 6. Germline V gene lookup returns CDR1 MNHNS and CDR2 SASEGT. The CDR3 region has the DNA TGTGCCAGCACCCTAGGACAGGGACAAGAGACCCAGTACTTC. This translates into CASTLGQGQETQYF.

This clone was found once. The chain has TRBV5-1 and TRBJ1-1; the D gene is possibly TRBD1 (6 bases). This CDR3 is 14 amino acids long. Germline-derived CDR1 and CDR2 are SGHRS and YFSETQ. Trimming left V 4 bases short and J 8 bases short, with 18 bases between. CDR3 DNA sequence: TGCGCCAGCAGCCTTAATACAGGGACCCGAGAAGCTTTCTTT. Residues: CASSLNTGTREAFF. The whole variable domain, filled in from reference TRBV5-1 and TRBJ1-1, reads KAGVTQTPRYLIKTRGQQVTLSCSPISGHRSVSWYQQTPGQGLQFLFEYFSETQRNKGNFPGRFSGRQFSNSRSEMNVSTLELGDSALYLCASSLNTGTREAFFGQGTRLTVV.

The gene calls are TRBV19 and TRBJ1-4; 7 nucleotides agree with TRBD1. The V and J ends lost 5 bases and 6 bases, in that order; junction bases with no gene match: 9. Germline CDR1 LNHDA, CDR2 SQIVND (reference sequence). This CDR3 has 15 amino acids. The CDR3 is CASSPLTGRDEKLFF. The CDR3 DNA is TGTGCCAGTAGTCCACTGACAGGGCGGGATGAAAAACTGTTTTTT. The full variable domain, completed using reference TRBV19 and TRBJ1-4, is DGGITQSPKYLFRKEGQNVTLSCEQNLNHDAMYWYRQDPGQGLRLIYYSQIVNDFQKGDIAEGYSVSREKKESFPLTVTSAQKNPTAFYLCASSPLTGRDEKLFFGSGTQLSVL.

The chain is built from TRBV5-8 and TRBJ2-1; D perhaps matches TRBD1 (5 bases). The CDR3 extends over 15 amino acids. Germline V gene sequence: CDR1 SGHTS, CDR2 YDEGEE. The ends were cut back, 5 bases at V and 2 bases at J, with 14 bases in the middle. This CDR3 reads CASSSDSRTYNEQFF. In DNA, the CDR3 is TGTGCCAGCAGTTCAGACAGCCGGACCTACAATGAGCAGTTCTTC.

This clone was counted once. The rearrangement uses TRBV6-5 and TRBJ1-2; D remains unclear. Germline lookup yields CDR1 MNHEY and CDR2 SVGAGI. V was cut by 5 bases and J by 0 bases, with 13 bases left in between. The CDR3 is 15 amino acids. The CDR3 region has the DNA TGTGCCAGCAGTCTCGCGTCGAACGCTAACTATGGCTACACCTTC. It codes for CASSLASNANYGYTF.

The rearrangement links TRBV5-1 to TRBJ2-1, with 8 positions matching TRBD1. This CDR3 spans 15 amino acids. The germline gives CDR1 SGHRS, CDR2 YFSETQ. V was clipped by 2 bases and J by 4 bases; unmatched bases: 5. CDR3 nucleotide sequence: TGCGCCAGCAGCTTAGACAGGGGTCCTTACAATGAGCAGTTCTTC. Translated: CASSLDRGPYNEQFF.

This clone was observed a few times. The V gene is TRBV7-2, the J gene TRBJ2-7, with 12 bases aligning to TRBD2. The CDR3 runs 18 residues. Trimming at V came to 2 bases and at J to 5 bases, leaving 13 bases not matched to a gene. Germline CDR1 SGHTA, CDR2 FQGNSA. The DNA of the CDR3 is TGTGCCAGCAGCTTATTTACTAGCGGGGGGTACCCTGATCACGAGCAGTACTTC. It yields the protein CASSLFTSGGYPDHEQYF.

This chain joins TRBV7-9 and TRBJ2-7; the match to TRBD1 covers 9 bases. The ends lost 4 bases at V and 2 bases at J; junction bases unmatched: 12. The CDR3 spans 17 residues. From germline, CDR1 is SEHNR and CDR2 FQNEAQ (reference sequence). Here the CDR3 DNA reads TGTGCCAGCAGCTCCCGGGACAGGGAATGGGGGCCCTACGAGCAGTACTTC. Protein sequence: CASSSRDREWGPYEQYF.

This clone was counted between two and nine times. The rearrangement uses TRBV2 and TRBJ1-5; 7 bases line up with TRBD1. The germline gives CDR1 SNHLY, CDR2 FYNNEI. This CDR3 is 14 amino acids long. Unmatched junction bases numbered 5, after V lost 6 bases and J lost 3 bases. CDR3 nucleotides: TGTGCCAGCAGGATGGGACAGCCCAATCAGCCCCAGCATTTT. Protein product: CASRMGQPNQPQHF.

This chain uses TRBV29-1 with TRBJ2-1, with 12 positions matching TRBD2. Trimming took 4 bases from V and 9 from J; bases not matched to a gene: 7. Germline values: CDR1 SQVTM, CDR2 ANQGSEA. The CDR3 has 14 amino acids. The CDR3 spells CSVAASGGAAEQFF. In nucleotides, the CDR3 is TGCAGCGTTGCGGCTAGCGGGGGGGCAGCTGAGCAGTTCTTC.

The chain is built from TRBV29-1 and TRBJ2-5; D is possibly TRBD1 (6 bases). The J call is in doubt because the DNA end fits TRBJ2-7 better. Germline CDR1 reads SQVTM; CDR2 reads ANQGSEA. CDR3 size: 12 residues. The CDR3 loop reads CSVSRGPYEQYF. In DNA, the CDR3 is TGCAGCGTTAGCAGGGGTCCCTACGAGCAGTACTTC.

This clone was counted between two and nine times. This rearrangement joins TRBV6-6 to TRBJ2-3; a weak D match, TRBD1 (5 bases). V gave up 6 bases and J gave up 0 bases, with 16 bases separating them. The CDR3 length is 16 residues. Germline V gene lookup returns CDR1 MNHNY and CDR2 SVGAGI (reference sequence). The CDR3 DNA follows: TGTGCCAGCAGACCCGGGCAGGGTCGAAGCACAGATACGCAGTATTTT. Amino acid sequence: CASRPGQGRSTDTQYF.

The J gene is TRBJ2-3, the V gene TRBV11-2; TRBD2 matches at 7 bases. V lost 3 bases, J lost 7 bases, and 7 bases stayed unmatched. The length of the CDR3 is 14 residues. The germline CDR1 and CDR2 sequences are SGHAT and FQNNGV. In nucleotides, the CDR3 is TGTGCCAGCAGCTTCGACGGGGGGTTGAATACGCAGTATTTT. It translates to CASSFDGGLNTQYF.